This T cell receptor (beta chain) originates from a study of shared clonotypes between healthy human individuals. Study overall: Per-donor plates numbered three CD4 naive, three CD4 memory, two CD8 naive and one CD8 memory.

CD4+ cells underwent separation, giving CD45RA+ naive and CD45RA-negative memory subsets. Germline CDR1 is MDHEN and CDR2 is SYDVKM. V was pared by 3 bases and J by 7 bases, with 16 bases between. This CDR3 is built from 15 residues. Sequencing was performed with immunoSEQ multiplex PCR; in TCRdb, only in-frame clones are kept and a portion is missing. The repertoire holds 2 million to 2.5 million clones, with around 93% as singletons. The sequenced sample consisted of naive CD4+ T cells from PBMCs. Stated subset: CD45RA+ positively selected. The chain uses TRBV28 and TRBJ1-5; D is possibly TRBD1 (5 bases). This clonotype originated in a man aged 18 to 30 in good health. Some clones in this sample may be carry-over from other donors' samples. The CDR3 bases are TGTGCCAGCAGTTTCGGTCGGCAGGGCGGGCAGCCCCAGCATTTT. It yields the protein CASSFGRQGGQPQHF.